This paragraph covers one T cell receptor beta chain sequence. There is no known antigen for this receptor. Base-call qualities are not available, and no considerably larger clone is one nucleotide away. This sample was taken from a study of blood T cells in healthy people across ages (dated by TCRdb to between 2014 and 2016). General notes on the study: In model experiments, template switching captured about one uniquely barcoded TCR beta cDNA molecule for every two T cells. The study measured age-related changes in TCR beta repertoire diversity using deep sequencing normalized with unique cDNA molecular identifiers. Four age groups were formed from the donors: young (average 16 years), middle-aged (just under 40), aged (62) and long-lived (about 75). To avoid experimental bias, donors of different ages were distributed randomly across sequencing lanes. Using the same blood draw, the study looked at two additional independent replicas of 1 million unique cDNA reads for two donors, one aged 18 to 30 and the other aged 80 or older.

Libraries were constructed by 5' RACE. The sequencer was an Illumina HiSeq 2500. A second roughly 6 to 11 cycle PCR used a sample-barcoded 5' primer and a J-beta primer mix. A template-switch 5' adaptor carrying 12 random nucleotides introduced a unique molecular identifier onto each TCR beta cDNA molecule. At least 2.5 million CDR3-containing paired-end reads were obtained from each sample. The Mint cDNA synthesis kit, primed by a TRBC-specific oligonucleotide, was used to synthesize first-strand cDNA from all RNA. After uracil-DNA glycosylase treatment, a first 18-cycle PCR used universal primers M1SS and BC2_uni_R on all cDNA. The published analysis was carried out like this. For normalization, 1 million high-quality reads, each with a distinct molecular identifier, were randomly selected from each sample. Instead of being binned into consensus sequences, reads that shared molecular identifiers were thrown out. MiTCR, set to a Q25 quality threshold and the strictest error-elimination algorithm, was used for CDR3 identification, clonotype clustering and error correction. A nonparametric unseen species model using Euler transformation provided a lower-bound estimate of total TCR beta diversity. TCRdb reanalyzed the raw reads on its own, using fastp at Q25 for trimming and MiXCR for clone calling, and kept in-frame beta chains. Every distinct CDR3 protein forms one entry, paired with its most common genes and DNA. The V and J calls were not made by the authors but by TCRdb's processing. This sample is represented by over a million distinct CDR3 sequences; approximately 59% of them were singletons. The ten largest clones take up under 8.5% of the sample.

Donors were 30 to 45 systemically healthy Caucasian individuals from Russia aged roughly 6 to 90 years. About 9.8 milliliters of peripheral blood were drawn from each donor into EDTA-treated Vacutainer tubes. Ficoll-Paque density-gradient centrifugation was used to isolate PBMCs, with at least 7 million obtained per sample. Total RNA, at least 5 micrograms per sample, was extracted from PBMCs with Trizol reagent. Naive CD45RAhigh/CD27high T cell percentages were measured by flow cytometry on a PBMC aliquot from every donor. The investigation overall reported the following: Compared with the aged group, more naive CD4+ T cells, fewer expanded clones and increased TCR diversity were shown by the long-lived group, suggesting age selection. The CMV infection status of donors was not known, potentially confounding age-related changes in expanded clonotypes. Estimates of total diversity based on one million sequenced T cells were regarded as lower bounds and as underestimates. Bulk unsorted PBMC profiling prevented conclusive comparison of naive and antigen-experienced compartments. There was a strong correlation between observed TCR beta diversity and the percentage of naive T cells measured by flow cytometry. As age increased, observed TCR beta diversity per million T cells dropped in a roughly linear way, and a significant reduction was already evident by age 40.

The CDR3 runs 13 residues from the cysteine to the phenylalanine. The kept DNA is CDR3 alone, 39 bases in frame from the first base. CDR1 and CDR2 are read off the germline V gene (reference sequence) as DFQATT and SNEGSKA. V was cut back by 3 bases and J by 5 bases, leaving a gap of 11 bases between them. This TCR derives from a man younger than 30 in good health. The rearranged chain carries TRBV20-1 and TRBJ2-1; the D region possibly corresponds to TRBD2 (5 bases align). Sequencing used blood. This receptor has the CDR3 CSASGVSHNEQFF. The DNA sequence is TGCAGTGCTAGCGGGGTGTCCCACAATGAGCAGTTCTTC.